This T cell receptor (beta chain) came from a study of low-dose radiotherapy and immunotherapy resistance in tumors (dated by TCRdb to between 2021 and 2023). In terms of the full investigation: Patients in Cohort 1 were given 0.5 Gy per fraction every 2 weeks, and the prescribed total PTV dose was 6.5 Gy. Nivolumab and ipilimumab were both given intravenously, with nivolumab at a 240 mg flat dose every two weeks and ipilimumab at 1 mg/kg every six weeks. No randomization into treatment groups was done for the people taking part in the trial. Aspirin 300 mg was taken orally once daily by patients for four cycles, starting on cycle 1 day 1. For Cohort 2, the dose was 1 Gy per fraction given every two weeks, adding up to 13 Gy in total across 26 weeks. The translational analysis covered eight patients: three from the first dose cohort and the first five from the second dose cohort. Intravenous cyclophosphamide at 200 mg/m2 was administered every two weeks, one day ahead of each radiation and immunotherapy administration.

CDR1 MDHEN and CDR2 SYDVKM are derived from the germline V gene. The CDR3, cysteine through phenylalanine, is 16 amino acids long. Only CDR3 DNA is held: 48 bases, read in frame from base 1. V is cut back by 6 bases and J by 4 bases, with 8 bases in the junction unmatched. Reading the label with the study, this specimen's time point is: before trial treatment. The donors took part in RACIN, a single-arm, phase I, dose-escalation trial that combined nivolumab, ipilimumab, aspirin, low-dose cyclophosphamide and low-dose radiotherapy. Patients with advanced, TIL-negative solid tumors were considered eligible. Details on this clonotype: What this receptor recognizes is not known. Per-nucleotide qualities are absent, and no much larger clonotype sits a single base away.

This sample was sequenced with an Illumina HiSeq 2500. Superscript III and a set of TRAV- and TRBV-specific primers were used to synthesize first-strand cDNA, so that both TCRalpha and TCRbeta chains were covered. TCRs were amplified with Phusion for about 20 PCR cycles using a constant-region primer together with the adapter attached to the V primers. Isolated mRNA was amplified with the MessageAmp II aRNA Amplification Kit, using an approximately 16-hour in vitro transcription at 37°C. The Dynabeads mRNA DIRECT Purification Kit was used to isolate mRNA for TCR sequencing. Indexed Illumina adapters were added in a second Phusion PCR of about 24 cycles, and the PCR products were purified with AMPure XP beads. Concerning the study's data processing: Using custom Perl scripts, TCR sequences encoding the same protein were pooled, out-of-frame sequences were removed, and the abundance of each clonotype was computed. Any TCR sequence supported by only a single read was excluded from analysis. The metrics used to describe the repertoires included Shannon entropy, Gini index, clonality, richness, and the frequency of TCRs shared between repertoires. The raw public data were reprocessed by TCRdb itself: fastp quality trimming at Q25, MiXCR clonotype calling, in-frame beta chains only. When rows share a CDR3 protein, they turn into one entry using the most common DNA and genes. The V and J calls and clone size are TCRdb's, not the authors'. This sample has about 39,000 distinct CDR3 sequences in its table, and roughly 28% of those were observed once. The ten most abundant clones make up around 4% of the sample.

The chain was built from TRBV28 and TRBJ2-2; the central 10 bases match TRBD1. The clonotype originates from a male donor with gallbladder cancer. Sample: PBMCs, taken before treatment. This receptor has the CDR3 CASSGATGGSTGELFF. The sequenced DNA: TGTGCCAGCAGCGGCGCGACAGGGGGCAGCACCGGGGAGCTGTTTTTT.